These T cell receptor beta chains were read from a single sample in a study of blood T cell repertoires in COVID-19. TCRdb keeps only in-frame clones here, not all; method: immunoSEQ multiplex PCR. The repertoire holds around 300,000 clones, more than 80% seen once, with 6.5% to 8% in the top ten. Specimen: peripheral blood. The receptors stem from a woman aged 25 to 39 with COVID-19, enrolled during active disease. CDR3s include the opening cysteine and the closing phenylalanine or tryptophan. The D gene is left open where the match is weak. The size of a clone is reported for some rows only, either as once, few or many, or as a class for expanded clones.

J: TRBJ1-2; size: once; V: TRBV18; D: .; CDR3: CASSPGKGDTYTF; DNA: TGTGCCAGCTCACCAGGGAAGGGAGATACTTACACCTTC
J: TRBJ2-5; size: .; V: TRBV10-3; D: TRBD2; CDR3: CAISDPGTSQETQYF; DNA: TGTGCCATCAGTGATCCCGGGACTAGTCAAGAGACCCAGTACTTC
J: TRBJ2-7; size: .; V: TRBV5-1; D: TRBD2; CDR3: CASSPGGLAETYEQYF; DNA: TGCGCCAGCAGCCCCGGCGGTCTAGCGGAGACCTACGAGCAGTACTTC
J: TRBJ2-7; size: .; V: TRBV5-1; D: TRBD2; CDR3: CASSLAGGGRADYEQYF; DNA: TGCGCCAGCAGCTTGGCGGGTGGCGGGAGGGCTGACTACGAGCAGTACTTC
J: TRBJ2-2; size: .; V: TRBV30; D: TRBD1; CDR3: CAWSIRDREAGELFF; DNA: TGTGCCTGGAGTATCCGGGACAGGGAAGCCGGGGAGCTGTTTTTT
J: TRBJ2-2; size: .; V: TRBV5-1; D: TRBD1; CDR3: CASFRTGRPGELFF; DNA: TGCGCCAGCTTCCGGACAGGGCGTCCCGGGGAGCTGTTTTTT
J: TRBJ1-6; size: .; V: TRBV6-5; D: .; CDR3: CASTSESYNSPLHF; DNA: TGTGCCAGCACATCGGAGTCCTATAATTCACCCCTCCACTTT
J: TRBJ2-7; size: .; V: TRBV3-1/TRBV3-2; D: .; CDR3: CASSRTRDREQYF; DNA: TGTGCCAGCAGCCGTACCAGGGATCGCGAGCAGTACTTC
J: TRBJ2-7; size: .; V: TRBV5-1; D: .; CDR3: CASSPRVGGEGYEQYF; DNA: TGCGCCAGCAGCCCCCGGGTGGGGGGAGAAGGCTACGAGCAGTACTTC
J: TRBJ1-5; size: few; V: TRBV24-1; D: TRBD1; CDR3: CATATGGGNQPQHF; DNA: TGTGCCACTGCGACAGGGGGAGGCAATCAGCCCCAGCATTTT
J: TRBJ1-1; size: few; V: TRBV6-6; D: .; CDR3: CASSSRPQGTEAFF; DNA: TGTGCCAGCAGTTCCCGACCTCAGGGCACTGAAGCTTTCTTT
J: TRBJ1-3; size: .; V: TRBV4-1; D: .; CDR3: CASSQRDGDSGNTIYF; DNA: TGCGCCAGCAGCCAACGTGACGGAGACTCTGGAAACACCATATATTTT
J: TRBJ2-7; size: .; V: TRBV29-1; D: .; CDR3: CSPIGDEQYF; DNA: TGCAGCCCCATAGGGGACGAGCAGTACTTC
J: TRBJ2-6; size: .; V: TRBV28; D: .; CDR3: CASSLDSSGANVLTF; DNA: TGTGCCAGCAGTCTAGACAGCTCTGGGGCCAACGTCCTGACTTTC
J: TRBJ2-2; size: .; V: TRBV24-1; D: .; CDR3: CATSEVGGTGELFF; DNA: TGTGCCACCAGTGAAGTGGGGGGCACCGGGGAGCTGTTTTTT
J: TRBJ2-5; size: once; V: TRBV9; D: TRBD2; CDR3: CASSVSGSGTLQETQYF; DNA: TGTGCCAGCAGCGTAAGTGGTAGCGGGACCCTTCAAGAGACCCAGTACTTC
J: TRBJ2-5; size: .; V: TRBV2; D: .; CDR3: CASTFVGWETQYF; DNA: TGTGCCAGCACCTTTGTTGGCTGGGAGACCCAGTACTTC
J: TRBJ2-7; size: .; V: TRBV5-1; D: TRBD1; CDR3: CASSQTGAAYEQYF; DNA: TGCGCCAGCAGCCAAACAGGGGCAGCCTACGAGCAGTACTTC
J: TRBJ1-5; size: .; V: TRBV5-5; D: .; CDR3: CASSLNGWPQHF; DNA: TGTGCCAGCAGCTTAAACGGGTGGCCCCAGCATTTT
J: TRBJ2-1; size: .; V: TRBV19; D: .; CDR3: CASGHGGNWGYNEQFF; DNA: TGTGCCAGTGGTCACGGGGGAAATTGGGGGTACAATGAGCAGTTCTTC
J: TRBJ2-1; size: .; V: TRBV5-4; D: TRBD2; CDR3: CASSALAGADNEQFF; DNA: TGTGCCAGCAGCGCTCTAGCGGGAGCAGACAATGAGCAGTTCTTC
J: TRBJ2-7; size: .; V: TRBV7-2; D: TRBD1; CDR3: CASSLGTGRPYEQYF; DNA: TGTGCCAGCAGCTTAGGGACAGGGCGACCCTACGAGCAGTACTTC
J: TRBJ2-1; size: .; V: TRBV9; D: TRBD1; CDR3: CASSGGTGTLNEQFF; DNA: TGTGCCAGCAGCGGCGGGACAGGGACCCTCAATGAGCAGTTCTTC
J: TRBJ2-3; size: .; V: TRBV9; D: TRBD2; CDR3: CASSAGVLAGGDTQYF; DNA: TGTGCCAGCAGCGCCGGGGTACTAGCGGGAGGGGATACGCAGTATTTT
J: TRBJ2-3; size: .; V: TRBV18; D: TRBD1; CDR3: CASSKTRLDRGDTQYF; DNA: TGTGCCAGCTCTAAAACCAGATTGGACAGGGGTGATACGCAGTATTTT
J: TRBJ1-4; size: .; V: TRBV28; D: .; CDR3: CASSSFFGGLTNEKLFF; DNA: TGTGCCAGCAGTTCCTTCTTCGGGGGTTTAACTAATGAAAAACTGTTTTTT
J: TRBJ2-1; size: .; V: TRBV3-1/TRBV3-2; D: .; CDR3: CASSQDRTGAHRNEQFF; DNA: TGTGCCAGCAGCCAAGATCGAACGGGTGCACATAGGAATGAGCAGTTCTTC
J: TRBJ1-2; size: .; V: TRBV19; D: TRBD1; CDR3: CASSKGQGANYGYTF; DNA: TGTGCCAGTAGTAAGGGACAGGGGGCTAACTATGGCTACACCTTC
J: TRBJ1-6; size: .; V: TRBV12-3/TRBV12-4; D: .; CDR3: CATSGSYNSPLHF; DNA: TGTGCCACCTCCGGGTCCTATAATTCACCCCTCCACTTT
J: TRBJ2-4; size: .; V: TRBV25-1; D: TRBD2; CDR3: CASSESRLAGAGNIQYF; DNA: TGTGCCAGCAGTGAATCTAGGCTAGCGGGAGCTGGAAACATTCAGTACTTC
J: TRBJ1-5; size: .; V: TRBV4-3; D: .; CDR3: CASSLNRGNQPQHF; DNA: TGCGCCAGCAGCCTCAACCGGGGCAATCAGCCCCAGCATTTT
J: TRBJ1-4; size: .; V: TRBV29-1; D: TRBD1; CDR3: CSVGQGMGNEKLFF; DNA: TGCAGCGTTGGACAGGGAATGGGTAATGAAAAACTGTTTTTT
J: TRBJ1-1; size: .; V: TRBV3-1/TRBV3-2; D: .; CDR3: CASSQDPGAAREAFF; DNA: TGTGCCAGCAGCCAAGATCCAGGGGCCGCGCGTGAAGCTTTCTTT
J: TRBJ2-1; size: .; V: TRBV15; D: TRBD1; CDR3: CATSGGTGVGNEQFF; DNA: TGTGCCACCAGCGGCGGGACAGGGGTGGGAAATGAGCAGTTCTTC
J: TRBJ1-2; size: .; V: TRBV18; D: TRBD1; CDR3: CASSPSRTGALVDGYTF; DNA: TGTGCCAGCTCACCAAGCAGAACAGGGGCATTAGTGGATGGCTACACCTTC
J: TRBJ1-1; size: once; V: TRBV6-5; D: TRBD1; CDR3: CASSVGTGYNTEAFF; DNA: TGTGCCAGCTCGGTAGGGACAGGGTATAACACTGAAGCTTTCTTT
J: TRBJ1-6; size: .; V: TRBV18; D: TRBD1; CDR3: CASSLAPGQGTLHF; DNA: TGTGCCAGCTCACTAGCTCCGGGACAGGGAACCCTCCACTTT
J: TRBJ1-5; size: .; V: TRBV4-2; D: .; CDR3: CASSQDKRVYSNQPQHF; DNA: TGTGCCAGCAGCCAAGATAAGCGGGTTTATAGCAATCAGCCCCAGCATTTT
J: TRBJ2-2; size: .; V: TRBV6-5; D: .; CDR3: CASKAGRELFF; DNA: TGTGCCAGCAAGGCAGGGAGGGAGCTGTTTTTT
J: TRBJ1-6; size: few; V: TRBV3-1/TRBV3-2; D: TRBD1; CDR3: CASSPADRGMNSPLHF; DNA: TGTGCCAGCAGCCCCGCAGACAGGGGAATGAATTCACCCCTCCACTTT
J: TRBJ2-5; size: .; V: TRBV11-3; D: .; CDR3: CASSLGLGGGETQYF; DNA: TGTGCCAGCAGCTTAGGCCTAGGTGGTGGAGAGACCCAGTACTTC
J: TRBJ1-5; size: .; V: TRBV2; D: .; CDR3: CASRGEYNQPQHF; DNA: TGTGCCAGTCGCGGAGAATACAATCAGCCCCAGCATTTT
J: TRBJ2-4; size: .; V: TRBV21-1; D: .; CDR3: CASSKVTGVDKNIQYF; DNA: TGTGCCAGCAGCAAGGTGACAGGGGTTGACAAAAACATTCAGTACTTC
J: TRBJ1-6; size: .; V: TRBV12-3/TRBV12-4; D: .; CDR3: CASSRGAGSPLHF; DNA: TGTGCCAGCTCCAGAGGCGCGGGTTCACCCCTCCACTTT
J: TRBJ1-6; size: .; V: TRBV30; D: .; CDR3: CAWTGVASDSPLHF; DNA: TGTGCCTGGACCGGGGTCGCCTCGGATTCACCCCTCCACTTT
J: TRBJ1-5; size: .; V: TRBV7-8; D: .; CDR3: CASSLTGGFSNQPQHF; DNA: TGTGCCAGCAGCTTAACGGGGGGATTTAGCAATCAGCCCCAGCATTTT
J: TRBJ1-1; size: .; V: TRBV30; D: TRBD1; CDR3: CAWSDGRGLNTEAFF; DNA: TGTGCCTGGAGTGACGGCAGGGGGCTTAATACTGAAGCTTTCTTT
J: TRBJ1-4; size: .; V: TRBV18; D: TRBD1; CDR3: CASSPGTDNEKLFF; DNA: TGTGCCAGCTCACCAGGGACAGATAATGAAAAACTGTTTTTT
J: TRBJ1-5; size: .; V: TRBV18; D: .; CDR3: CASSPSTGSVGQPQHF; DNA: TGTGCCAGCTCACCAAGTACGGGGTCGGTCGGACAGCCCCAGCATTTT
J: TRBJ1-5; size: .; V: TRBV30; D: .; CDR3: CAWSFGGADHQPQHF; DNA: TGTGCCTGGAGTTTCGGCGGGGCGGATCATCAGCCCCAGCATTTT
J: TRBJ1-3; size: .; V: TRBV10-3; D: .; CDR3: CAISDGGGNTIYF; DNA: TGTGCCATCAGTGACGGGGGGGGAAACACCATATATTTT
J: TRBJ2-1; size: .; V: TRBV5-1; D: .; CDR3: CASSLVTGVYNEQFF; DNA: TGCGCCAGCAGCTTGGTGACGGGGGTTTACAATGAGCAGTTCTTC
J: TRBJ1-4; size: .; V: TRBV11-2; D: .; CDR3: CASSDPRGATATNEKLFF; DNA: TGTGCCAGCAGCGACCCCCGGGGGGCCACAGCAACTAATGAAAAACTGTTTTTT
J: TRBJ2-7; size: few; V: TRBV7-9; D: .; CDR3: CASSLYAPNRLIEQYF; DNA: TGTGCCAGCAGCTTATATGCCCCCAACAGGCTTATAGAGCAGTACTTC
J: TRBJ2-2; size: .; V: TRBV29-1; D: TRBD2; CDR3: CSVVVSGAPGTGELFF; DNA: TGCAGCGTAGTTGTTAGCGGGGCTCCCGGCACCGGGGAGCTGTTTTTT
J: TRBJ2-1; size: .; V: TRBV5-8; D: TRBD1; CDR3: CASSRTGGHLGGQFF; DNA: TGTGCCAGCAGCCGGACAGGGGGCCACCTTGGGGGGCAGTTCTTC
J: TRBJ1-2; size: .; V: TRBV4-3; D: .; CDR3: CASSQVGVLGGYTF; DNA: TGCGCCAGCAGCCAAGTAGGGGTACTCGGTGGCTACACCTTC
J: TRBJ2-7; size: .; V: TRBV9; D: .; CDR3: CASSVGASAAYEQYF; DNA: TGTGCCAGCAGCGTAGGGGCTAGCGCGGCCTACGAGCAGTACTTC
J: TRBJ2-5; size: .; V: TRBV4-1; D: TRBD1; CDR3: CASSKGQGRETQYF; DNA: TGCGCCAGCAGCAAAGGACAGGGTAGAGAGACCCAGTACTTC
J: TRBJ2-1; size: .; V: TRBV28; D: TRBD2; CDR3: CASSLGRASGKNEQFF; DNA: TGTGCCAGCAGTTTAGGTCGGGCTAGCGGGAAGAATGAGCAGTTCTTC